This entry lists 22 T cell receptor beta chains sequenced from one sample in a study of tumor and adjacent non-tumor tissue in lung cancer (dated by TCRdb to the late 2010s). Libraries were prepared through multiplex PCR. Instrument on record: Illumina HiSeq 2500. Following protocols modified from ARM-PCR, the researchers constructed TCRbeta libraries through three rounds of nested PCR with primers (Table S4). TCRdb reanalyzed the raw reads on its own, using fastp at Q25 for trimming and MiXCR for clone calling, and kept in-frame beta chains. Identical CDR3 protein sequences are pooled into one entry, listed with their most common genes and DNA. This sample holds 60,000 to 90,000 distinct CDR3 sequences; around two thirds were observed only once. Of the sample, about 27% falls within the top ten clones. RNA was isolated from bulk unsorted tissue, and RNA quality was assessed with a NanoDrop ND-1000 and an Agilent 2100. Distant non-tumor tissue taken more than 3 cm from the tumor edge was used as the normal lung sample.

Sequencing used distant non-tumor lung tissue. These receptors were obtained from a woman aged 45-59 years with non-small cell lung cancer.

This clonotype appeared many times. The chain employs TRBV14 and TRBJ2-2; the D gene is possibly TRBD1 (6 bases). In germline, CDR1 is SGHDN, CDR2 FVKESK. This CDR3 has 16 amino acids. V was clipped by 4 bases and J by 1 base, with 13 bases between them. CDR3 DNA: TGTGCCAGCAGCCCCACGGACAGACTGAACACCGGGGAGCTGTTTTTT. Amino acid sequence: CASSPTDRLNTGELFF.

Comments on this clonotype: A clone one base away is much larger, so this may be a read error. The chain links TRBV28 to TRBJ2-7; D is uncertain. Germline V gene lookup returns CDR1 MDHEN and CDR2 SYDVKM. This CDR3 contains 14 residues. Trimming took off 2 bases at V and 2 bases at J, with 10 bases between the two ends. Written as DNA, the CDR3 is TGTGCCAGCAGTTTAATAGGAGCCCCCTACGAGCAGTACTTC. Encoded protein: CASSLIGAPYEQYF.

As for this clonotype: A read error is possible here, since a much larger clone lies one base away. V and J are TRBV20-1 and TRBJ2-1; D gene uncertain. The CDR3 covers 15 residues. Germline V gene data show CDR1 as DFQATT and CDR2 as SNEGSKA (reference sequence). The CDR3 protein is CSARDLVQTYNVQFF. In nucleotides, the CDR3 is TGCAGTGCTAGAGATTTGGTGCAAACCTACAATGTGCAGTTCTTC.

For this clonotype: A junction boundary mismatches the germline segment, possibly from a read error. The V gene is TRBV6-2 or TRBV6-3, the J gene TRBJ1-1, with D unclear. Germline CDR1 MNHEY, CDR2 SVGEGT. This CDR3 comprises 12 residues. CDR3 in DNA: TGTGCCAGCACAGACTCGAACACTGAAACTTTCTTT. It specifies CASTDSNTETFF.

The chain links TRBV20-1 to TRBJ2-5, with D possibly TRBD2 on 6 matching bases. Germline loops: CDR1 DFQATT, CDR2 SNEGSKA (reference sequence). CDR3 size: 16 residues. Trimming cost V 0 bases and J 5 bases, with 19 bases left between them. Here the CDR3 DNA reads TGCAGTGCTAGAGATCAATTCGCGGGACGTATGGAGACCCAGTACTTC. It encodes CSARDQFAGRMETQYF.

On this clonotype itself: One end of the junction fails to match germline, which may point to a read error. This chain uses TRBV12-3 or TRBV12-4 with TRBJ1-1; D is ambiguous. The CDR3 extends over 12 amino acids. The chain's CDR3 is CVSNFLGTEAFF. The CDR3 DNA sequence: TGTGTCAGCAATTTCTTGGGGACTGAAGCTTTCTTT.

About this clonotype itself: One end of the junction varies from germline; a read error may be responsible. The chain recombines TRBV11-2 with TRBJ2-1; the D is unclear. This CDR3 has 15 residues. Germline V gene data show CDR1 as SGHAT and CDR2 as FQNNGV. CDR3 nucleotide sequence: TGTGCCAGCAGCTTCGTAGTGGACGCCTACAATGAGCAGTTGTTC. Amino acid sequence: CASSFVVDAYNEQLF. The complete variable domain, with remaining parts taken from reference TRBV11-2 and TRBJ2-1, reads EAGVAQSPRYKIIEKRQSVAFWCNPISGHATLYWYQQILGQGPKLLIQFQNNGVVDDSQLPKDRFSAERLKGVDSTLKIQPAKLEDSAVYLCASSFVVDAYNEQLFGPGTRLTVL.

This clonotype came up many times. This chain connects TRBV6-5 to TRBJ2-4, with D hard to call. The V gene's germline CDR1 is MNHEY and CDR2 SVGAGI. The V end was cut by 5 bases, the J end by 6 bases, with 11 bases between. The CDR3 extends over 13 amino acids. The CDR3 nucleotides read TGTGCCAGCAGTGTGCAGGTTGGAAACATTCAGTACTTC. Its protein is CASSVQVGNIQYF.

DNA of the CDR3: TGTGCCCGCAACTTAGATCGTTTGAATACGCAGTATTTT. Translated, it gives CARNLDRLNTQYF. The chain combines TRBV11-2 with TRBJ2-3; D ambiguous. The CDR3 covers 13 residues. V lost 11 bases, J lost 7 bases, and 19 bases lay in between. Germline V gene sequence: CDR1 SGHAT, CDR2 FQNNGV.

On this clonotype: The CDR3 end shows no conserved phenylalanine or tryptophan, and so a read error is likely. J is TRBJ2-5 and V is TRBV29-1; 8 nucleotides agree with TRBD2. The CDR3 has 16 residues. CDR1 and CDR2 from the germline V gene are SQVTM and ANQGSEA. CDR3 loop: CSVAVNSGMVVESQYL. CDR3 nucleotide sequence: TGCAGCGTTGCGGTCAATAGCGGGATGGTTGTGGAGAGCCAGTACCTC.

Worth noting for this clonotype: At one of its ends the junction is not consistent with the germline gene, which may arise from a read error. The rearrangement links TRBV12-3 or TRBV12-4 to TRBJ2-1, with 10 bases lining up with TRBD2. This CDR3 has 16 amino acids. The CDR3 reads CASSSYGTSVDNEQFF. The CDR3 region has the DNA TGTGCTAGCAGTTCCTACGGGACTAGCGTTGACAATGAGCAGTTCTTC.

A word on this clonotype: One end of the junction varies from germline; a read error may be responsible. The chain links TRBV11-2 to TRBJ2-1; 10 bases are shared with TRBD1. Germline V gene sequence: CDR1 SGHAT, CDR2 FQNNGV. This CDR3 is 14 amino acids long. DNA for the CDR3: TGTGTCAGCACCATGGACAGGGGGTCGGGTGAGCAGTTCTTC. This gives the protein CVSTMDRGSGEQFF.

As for this clonotype: This may stem from a read error, because a much larger clone lies one nucleotide away. V gene TRBV20-1 combines with J gene TRBJ2-1; 7 nucleotides agree with TRBD2. J lost 8 bases, V lost 7 bases, and 17 bases had no gene match. The CDR3 length is 15 residues. Per the germline V gene, CDR1 is DFQATT and CDR2 is SNEGSKA (reference sequence). Here the CDR3 DNA reads TGCAGTGTCCCCCCACGCGGGAGTGCCACAGATGAGCAGTTCTTC. It translates to CSVPPRGSATDEQFF.

Notes on this clonotype: Given the absence of the conserved phenylalanine or tryptophan at the CDR3 end, a read error is likely. The chain joins TRBV11-3 to TRBJ2-3; either TRBD1 or TRBD2 may supply D (5 bases each). The CDR3 covers 13 residues. The germline gives CDR1 SGHNT, CDR2 YENEEA. The CDR3 bases are TGTGCCAGTAGCCGCCGGGGCACAGATACACAGTATATT. Encoded protein: CASSRRGTDTQYI.

In its sample, this clonotype was seen many times. V gene TRBV29-1 combines with J gene TRBJ2-7; D is possibly TRBD1 (6 bases). CDR1 SQVTM and CDR2 ANQGSEA come from the germline V gene. V dropped 8 bases and J dropped 2 bases, with 13 bases sitting between them. The CDR3 contains 12 residues. In DNA, the CDR3 is TGCAGCATCCGGGACAATACCTACGAGCAGTACTTC. Translated: CSIRDNTYEQYF.

The V gene is TRBV11-1, the J gene TRBJ2-1; maybe TRBD2 (6 bases). The length of the CDR3 is 18 residues. V lost 3 bases, J lost 10 bases, and 28 bases lay in between. Germline CDR1 SGHAT, CDR2 FQDESV (reference sequence). The CDR3 sequence is CASSFFEDGGFPAGEQFF. CDR3 nucleotide sequence: TGTGCCAGCAGCTTTTTTGAAGACGGAGGGTTCCCGGCAGGAGAGCAGTTCTTC.

The chain combines TRBV20-1 with TRBJ2-1; 9 bases are shared with TRBD2. Germline trimming cut 7 bases from V and 6 bases from J; bases unmatched to any gene: 10. The CDR3 sequence is 14 residues long. Germline V CDR1 and CDR2: DFQATT, SNEGSKA (reference sequence). For the CDR3, the DNA is TGCAGTGTTAAGGGCGGGAGGGAGATCAATGAGCAGTTCTTC. It codes for CSVKGGREINEQFF.

Comments on this clonotype: An end of the junction differs from the germline gene, which may be a read error. The gene calls are TRBV11-1 and TRBJ2-7; 8 positions match TRBD1. Germline assignment: CDR1 SGHAT and CDR2 FQDESV (reference sequence). The CDR3 is 15 residues long. CDR3 nucleotides: TGTGCCAGCAGATCGATAGGGTCGACAGGGGACAAGCACTACTTC. The encoded protein is CASRSIGSTGDKHYF. The whole variable domain, filled in from reference TRBV11-1 and TRBJ2-7, reads EAEVAQSPRYKITEKSQAVAFWCDPISGHATLYWYRQILGQGPELLVQFQDESVVDDSQLPKDRFSAERLKGVDSTLKIQPAELGDSAMYLCASRSIGSTGDKHYFGPGTRLTVT.

As for this clonotype: It is likely a read error, because the conserved phenylalanine at the end of the CDR3 is missing. V usage is TRBV18 and J usage is TRBJ1-4, with a tentative D call TRBD1 (6 bases). Germline values: CDR1 KGHSH, CDR2 LQKENI. The CDR3 extends over 15 amino acids. The DNA for the CDR3 is TGTGCCAGCTCACCGGCAGGGGCGGCTAATGAGAAACTGTTTTAT. Amino acid sequence: CASSPAGAANEKLFY.

As regards this clonotype: The germline gene is not matched at one end of the junction; a read error may be the cause. The chain links TRBV11-2 to TRBJ1-2; a possible D gene is TRBD1 (6 bases). Germline V gene data show CDR1 as SGHAT and CDR2 as FQNNGV. The CDR3 totals 13 residues. CDR3 nucleotides: TGTGCCAGCAGCTTAGACAGGGGCTATAGCTACACCTTC. This translates into CASSLDRGYSYTF.

J is TRBJ2-1 and V is TRBV28, with 7 bases aligning to TRBD2. Trimming at V came to 3 bases and at J to 7 bases, leaving 9 bases not matched to a gene. Germline CDR1 and CDR2: MDHEN and SYDVKM. The CDR3 totals 15 residues. CDR3 DNA: TGTGCCAGCAGTTTGGCAGAGCGGGAAGTAAATGAGCAGTTCTTC. It translates to CASSLAEREVNEQFF.

Of note for this clonotype: The junction differs from germline at one of its ends, possibly a read error. The chain recombines TRBV7-8 with TRBJ2-1; perhaps TRBD2 as D (6 bases). Germline lookup yields CDR1 SGHVS and CDR2 FQNEAQ. The CDR3 runs 16 residues. DNA of the CDR3: TGTGGCTGCAGCTTAGCGGCTAGCATGGTAGTACATGATCAGTTCTTC. Translation: CGCSLAASMVVHDQFF.